This T cell receptor (beta chain) was found in a study of tumor-infiltrating lymphocytes in primary liver carcinoma. Overall study context: Surgical resection served as treatment for the primary liver carcinoma of these patients. Findings and limits, study-wide: Blood fell significantly below tumors in its top-250-clone fraction (p = 0.039).

A primer in the constant region served to generate TCR beta cDNA from approximately 460 ng of total RNA. Libraries covering TCR beta were generated through three nested multiplex PCR rounds (using a slightly modified ARM-PCR). TRBV1-TRBV30 forward primers paired with a C-beta reverse primer were used in the first two PCR rounds, which ran roughly 9 cycles each. MiXCR, run by TCRdb on the multiplex PCR reads, gives a single entry per CDR3 protein. The sample yields 250,000 to 400,000 distinct CDR3 sequences, roughly two thirds seen once. This clonotype was observed many times. Antigen unknown. The blood RNA (from unsorted whole blood) was obtained, and germline DNA was also extracted. Germline assignment: CDR1 MNHEY and CDR2 SVGEGT. The CDR3 is 16 residues long. The V end was cut by 2 bases, the J end by 0 bases, with 10 bases between.

The gene calls are TRBV6-2 or TRBV6-3 and TRBJ2-2; the D gene is possibly TRBD1 (5 bases). The sample was peripheral blood. The TCR sequence derives from a man aged 40-49 years with primary liver carcinoma and hepatitis B virus infection. DNA of the CDR3: TGTGCCAGCAGTTACGTTCAGGGCCCGAACACCGGGGAGCTGTTTTTT. Amino acid sequence: CASSYVQGPNTGELFF.